This T cell receptor (beta chain) came from a study of T cells after posttransplantation cyclophosphamide (dated by TCRdb to 2016 to 2018). At the level of the whole study: Using TRB sequencing, the study followed how the T cell repertoire rebuilt after myeloablative bone marrow transplantation with posttransplantation cyclophosphamide given as GVHD prophylaxis. Up to roughly 3 additional blood samples from 2 to 5.2 years after transplant were also TRB-sequenced in 3 patients, as was pretransplant blood from several patients. Public TRB sequences were queried against a database of over 3,500 sequences associated with responses to pathogens, tumor antigens, self-antigens and alloantigens. Because TRA and TRB clonality were tightly correlated in fewer than 10 samples, subsequent TCR analyses were focused on TRB only. Blood from all 35 or so PTCy patients with 1-year posttransplant specimens was subjected to TRB sequencing. Antigen receptor sequencing covered samples from about 40 PTCy-treated patients and approximately 15 of their related bone marrow donors.

On the day of marrow donation, related bone marrow donors gave peripheral blood samples. Peripheral blood and bone marrow mononuclear cells were isolated by Ficoll-Hypaque density centrifugation and cryopreserved. The investigation overall reported the following: At 1-2 months, donor-recipient similarity was low but rose over the first year, and the later blood repertoires were often dominated by donor CD8+ memory clones. The TRB repertoires of T cells infiltrating skin or the GI tract showed only limited overlap with the TRB repertoires found in blood. Across 45 patients, recipient CMV seropositivity and CMV reactivation were highly associated with TRB clonality; PTCy diversity was similar to CNI/methotrexate controls.

This clone was detected ten times or more. Its target antigen remains unknown. The record has no base qualities; no much larger clone is one base away. From the germline V gene, CDR1 is SGHDT and CDR2 is YYEEEE. Trimming takes 4 bases off V and 3 bases off J; junction bases not matched to a gene: 10. Counted from cysteine to phenylalanine, this CDR3 has 16 amino acids. The retained sequence is limited to the CDR3, 48 bases, with the frame set at the first base. TRB sequencing was run on genomic DNA with either the immunoSEQ assay at survey resolution or the hsTCRB kit. Per the original workflow: The immunoSEQ software was used for initial read processing, and the LymphoSeq R package was used for repertoire analyses. For each TRB dataset, clonality was calculated as 1 minus normalized Shannon entropy, and the Gini coefficient was computed as well. Phenotypes of unsorted samples were inferred by mapping TRB sequences from sorted subsets of the recipient or donor onto the same recipient's unsorted samples. The immuneACCESS repertoire file appears here via TCRdb, limited to in-frame rearrangements. These files lack a portion of the clones; in checked studies, under half of the deficit traces to unresolved V genes, and the cause of the others is not known. D and trimming come from the DNA, and the V and J calls and clone size come from that table. Across this sample, 25,000 to 35,000 clones were tabulated and none appeared just once. The ten largest clones add up to approximately 4.8% of the sample.

The TCR originated in a young woman in good health and a related stem cell transplant donor. This chain joins TRBV5-6 to TRBJ1-2, and TRBD1 matches 9 of the central bases. Sequencing used PBMCs. CDR3 loop: CASSRGQGRHDYGYTF. The DNA sequence is given as TGTGCCAGCAGCAGGGGACAGGGTCGGCATGACTATGGCTACACCTTC.